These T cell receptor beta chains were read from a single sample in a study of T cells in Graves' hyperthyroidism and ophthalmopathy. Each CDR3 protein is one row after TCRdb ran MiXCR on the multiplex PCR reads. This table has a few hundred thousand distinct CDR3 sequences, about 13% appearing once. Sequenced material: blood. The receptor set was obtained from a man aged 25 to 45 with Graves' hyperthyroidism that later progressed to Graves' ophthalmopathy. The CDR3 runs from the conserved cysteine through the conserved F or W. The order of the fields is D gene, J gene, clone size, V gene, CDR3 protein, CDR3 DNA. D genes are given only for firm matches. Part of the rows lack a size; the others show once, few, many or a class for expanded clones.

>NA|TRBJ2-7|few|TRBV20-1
CSARVQSYEQYF
TGCAGTGCTAGAGTGCAGTCCTACGAGCAGTACTTC
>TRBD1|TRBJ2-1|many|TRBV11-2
CASSPRTGRYNEQFF
TGTGCCAGCAGCCCCCGGACAGGGAGATACAATGAGCAGTTCTTC
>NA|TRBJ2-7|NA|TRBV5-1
CASSPAGARVREQYF
TGCGCCAGCAGCCCGGCCGGGGCGCGAGTTCGGGAGCAGTACTTC
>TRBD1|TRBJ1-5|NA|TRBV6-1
CASSDRTGNQPQHF
TGTGCCAGCAGTGACAGGACAGGTAATCAGCCCCAGCATTTT
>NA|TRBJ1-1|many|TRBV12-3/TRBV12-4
CASSLRVNTEAFF
TGTGCCAGCAGTTTGAGAGTGAACACTGAAGCTTTCTTT
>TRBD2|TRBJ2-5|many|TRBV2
CASSVAGQETQYF
TGTGCCAGCAGTGTAGCGGGGCAAGAGACCCAGTACTTC
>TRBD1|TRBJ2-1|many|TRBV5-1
CASSSRTGVYNEQFF
TGCGCCAGCAGCTCACGGACAGGGGTCTACAATGAGCAGTTCTTC
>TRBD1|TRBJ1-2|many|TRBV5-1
CASSFRQGLGYGYTF
TGCGCCAGCAGCTTTAGACAGGGTTTAGGCTATGGCTACACCTTC
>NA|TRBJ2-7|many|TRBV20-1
CSATPRTRVVEQYF
TGCAGTGCTACGCCGAGGACCCGGGTCGTCGAGCAGTACTTC
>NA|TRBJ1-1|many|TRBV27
CASSFKGKRNTEAFF
TGTGCCAGCAGTTTTAAGGGTAAAAGGAACACTGAAGCTTTCTTT
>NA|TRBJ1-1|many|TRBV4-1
CASSLDGDTEAFF
TGCGCCAGCAGCCTCGACGGGGATACTGAAGCTTTCTTT
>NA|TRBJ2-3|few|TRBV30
CAWSRTDTQYF
TGTGCCTGGAGTCGGACAGATACGCAGTATTTT
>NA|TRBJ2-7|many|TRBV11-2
CASSLEAYEQYF
TGTGCCAGCAGCTTAGAGGCCTACGAGCAGTACTTC
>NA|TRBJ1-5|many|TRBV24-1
CATSDDSREPQHF
TGTGCCACCAGTGACGACAGTCGGGAGCCCCAGCATTTT
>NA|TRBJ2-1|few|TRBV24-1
CATSDPGTRWDEQFF
TGTGCCACCAGTGACCCCGGGACCCGCTGGGATGAGCAGTTCTTC